This record looks at one T cell receptor (beta chain) sequence and its context. The specificity of this receptor is unknown. No base quality information exists; no much larger clone differs at one position. The germline ends are 12 bases apart after V is trimmed by 4 bases and J by 2 bases. CDR1 is given as LGHNA and CDR2 as YSLEER, both from the germline V gene. The CDR3, cysteine through phenylalanine, is 14 amino acids long. CDR3 DNA is the only sequence kept; it has 42 bases, read in frame from the first base. The label giving this sample's treatment or condition can be read as: live attenuated yellow fever vaccine strain. At each blood-draw timepoint, two biological replicates of bulk PBMCs were collected. PBMCs were isolated from peripheral blood using a standard Ficoll-Paque protocol. TriZol was used to extract RNA from bulk PBMCs, from CD4 and CD8 fractions, and from dextramer-positive and dextramer-negative fractions.

TCR cDNA was synthesized by 5'RACE template switching, which introduced a universal primer site and unique molecular identifiers. Priming of cDNA synthesis was performed from both the TCR alpha and TCR beta constant segments. Library amplification used two PCR steps, and the second PCR step added sample barcodes and sequencing adapters. Libraries were sequenced on Illumina HiSeq 2500 (2x100 bp) or NovaSeq (2x150 bp). Processing in the source paper ran as follows. Demultiplexing of reads and collapsing into UMI consensus sequences were performed with MIGEC, and V(D)J alignment was carried out with MiXCR. Using edgeR on replicate PBMC samples, clonotypes were called vaccine-responding if FDR was below 0.01 and the log2 fold change was above 5 up to day 15. Each bulk clonotype received a CD4 or CD8 identity based on whether the sequenced CD4 or CD8 repertoire contained that clonotype at higher abundance. Clones were called with MiXCR by TCRdb after fastp trimmed the public reads at Q25, and only in-frame beta chains were retained. Rows with a matching CDR3 protein are joined into one entry that keeps the most common DNA and genes. The V and J calls and clone size come from TCRdb's table, not from the authors' own analysis. The sample has approximately 550,000 distinct CDR3 sequences on record, 13% of them singletons. The ten most abundant clones make up over 13% of the sample.

This specimen comes from a study of T cells after yellow fever vaccination (dated by TCRdb to 2018 to 2020). Context from the whole study: The SMART-Seq v4 Ultra Low Input RNA kit was used to prepare libraries from fractions with low cell numbers. Bulk TCR alpha and beta repertoires were sequenced longitudinally to track T-cell clones before and after primary and booster YFV17D yellow fever vaccination. Two healthy male donors, one aged 18 to 30 and one aged 30 to 40 years, made up the cohort. Blood was collected at multiple timepoints before and after primary and secondary immunization, and bulk PBMC replicates and cell subsets were isolated.

Broad study findings and their caveats: After the booster, most of the clones that had expanded following primary vaccination were detected again (96% of CD4 and more than 85% of CD8), which suggests that memory was broadly maintained. FACS-sorted repertoires could contain abundant contaminating clonotypes from the bulk population, so computational filtering was required. A small fraction of clonotypes appeared in both the CD4 and CD8 compartments, likely as a result of convergent recombination. Because the study included only a couple of donors, the extent to which the findings can be generalized is limited. The secondary T-cell response was weaker than the primary response but faster, peaking on day 5 instead of day 15.

Recombination linked TRBV4-3 to TRBJ2-7; TRBD1 is a weak D gene call, 6 bases matching. The TCR originated in a man in his thirties or forties who received the YFV17D yellow fever vaccine. The material was PBMCs, obtained on the day of the yellow fever booster vaccination. In nucleotides, the sequence is TGCGCCAGCAGCCTTTCGACAGGAACCTACGAGCAGTACTTC. It codes for CASSLSTGTYEQYF.